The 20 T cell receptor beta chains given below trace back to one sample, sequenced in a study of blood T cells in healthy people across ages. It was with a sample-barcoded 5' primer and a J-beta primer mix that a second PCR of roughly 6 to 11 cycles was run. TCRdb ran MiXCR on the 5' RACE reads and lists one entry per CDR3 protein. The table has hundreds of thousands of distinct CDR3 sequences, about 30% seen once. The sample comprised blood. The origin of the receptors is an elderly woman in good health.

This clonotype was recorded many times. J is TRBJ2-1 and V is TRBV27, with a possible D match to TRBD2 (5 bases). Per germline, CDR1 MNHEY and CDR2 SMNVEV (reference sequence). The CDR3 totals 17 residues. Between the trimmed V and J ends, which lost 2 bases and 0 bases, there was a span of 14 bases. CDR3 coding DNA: TGTGCCAGCAGTTTACTATTGACGGGGAGCTCCTACAATGAGCAGTTCTTC. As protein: CASSLLLTGSSYNEQFF.

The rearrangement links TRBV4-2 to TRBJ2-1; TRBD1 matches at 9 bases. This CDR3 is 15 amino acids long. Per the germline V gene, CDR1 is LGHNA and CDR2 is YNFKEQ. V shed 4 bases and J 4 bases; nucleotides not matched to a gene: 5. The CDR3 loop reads CASSPRQGGYNEQFF. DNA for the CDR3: TGTGCCAGCAGCCCTAGACAGGGGGGATACAATGAGCAGTTCTTC.

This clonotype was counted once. CDR3 in DNA: TGTGCCAGCAGTTTGGGGCCCAACAGGGGCTCTGGCTACACCTTC. Translating it yields CASSLGPNRGSGYTF. The rearrangement links TRBV12-3 or TRBV12-4 to TRBJ1-2; TRBD1 aligns across 7 bases. The CDR3 covers 15 residues. J was trimmed by 7 bases and V by 3 bases; bases with no gene match: 11.

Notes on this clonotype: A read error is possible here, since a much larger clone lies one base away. For the CDR3, the DNA is TGCGCCAGCAGCGTCGACGGGAACAATGAGCAGTACTTC. Amino acid sequence: CASSVDGNNEQYF. The chain combines TRBV5-1 with TRBJ2-7, with a tentative D call TRBD2 (5 bases). V lost 4 bases to trimming and J lost 7 bases, with 15 bases between them. Germline CDR1 SGHRS, CDR2 YFSETQ. The CDR3 length is 13 residues.

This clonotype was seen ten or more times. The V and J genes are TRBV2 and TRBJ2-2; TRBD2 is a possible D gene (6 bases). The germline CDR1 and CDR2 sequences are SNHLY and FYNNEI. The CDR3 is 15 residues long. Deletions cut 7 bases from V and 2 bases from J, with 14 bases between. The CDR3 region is CASKLVGGNTGELFF. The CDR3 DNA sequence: TGTGCCAGCAAACTAGTGGGGGGAAACACCGGGGAGCTGTTTTTT.

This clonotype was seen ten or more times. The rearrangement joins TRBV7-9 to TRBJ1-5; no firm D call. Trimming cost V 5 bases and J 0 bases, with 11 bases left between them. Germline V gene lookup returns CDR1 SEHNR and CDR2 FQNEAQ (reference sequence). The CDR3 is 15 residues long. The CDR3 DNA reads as TGTGCCAGCAGCCCAACAGACTATAGCAATCAGCCCCAGCATTTT. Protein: CASSPTDYSNQPQHF.

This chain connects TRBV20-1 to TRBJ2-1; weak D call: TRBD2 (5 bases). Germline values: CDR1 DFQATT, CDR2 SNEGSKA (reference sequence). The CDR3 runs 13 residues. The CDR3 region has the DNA TGCAGCCCTTCGGACTCCTTACGCGAGGAGCAGTTCTTC. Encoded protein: CSPSDSLREEQFF.

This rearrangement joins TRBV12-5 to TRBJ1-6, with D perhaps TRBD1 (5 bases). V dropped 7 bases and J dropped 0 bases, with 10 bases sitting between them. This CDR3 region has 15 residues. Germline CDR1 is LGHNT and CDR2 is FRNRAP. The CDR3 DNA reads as TGTGCTAGTGTCCCAGACAGCTCCTATAATTCACCCCTCCACTTT. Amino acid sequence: CASVPDSSYNSPLHF.

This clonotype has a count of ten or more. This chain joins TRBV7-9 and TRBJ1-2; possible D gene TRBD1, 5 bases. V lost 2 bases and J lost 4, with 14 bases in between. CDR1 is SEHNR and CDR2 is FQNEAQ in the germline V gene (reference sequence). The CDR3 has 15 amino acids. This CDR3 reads CASSLSQGTVYGYTF. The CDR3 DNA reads TGTGCCAGCAGCTTAAGTCAGGGTACCGTCTATGGCTACACCTTC.

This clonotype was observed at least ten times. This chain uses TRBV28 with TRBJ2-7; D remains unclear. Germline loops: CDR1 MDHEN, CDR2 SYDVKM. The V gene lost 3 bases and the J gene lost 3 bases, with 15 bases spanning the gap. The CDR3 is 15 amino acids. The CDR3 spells CASSFRGPRSYEQYF. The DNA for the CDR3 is TGTGCCAGCAGTTTTAGAGGCCCGCGTAGCTACGAGCAGTACTTC.

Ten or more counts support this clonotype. The CDR3 nucleotides read TGTGCCAGCAGTTGGACAGGGTCTAGCTCCTACAATGAGCAGTTCTTC. It encodes CASSWTGSSSYNEQFF. V and J are TRBV12-3 or TRBV12-4 and TRBJ2-1; 8 bases fit TRBD1. The CDR3 runs 16 residues. Losses at the gene ends were 4 bases for V and 0 bases for J; bases not matched to a gene: 5.

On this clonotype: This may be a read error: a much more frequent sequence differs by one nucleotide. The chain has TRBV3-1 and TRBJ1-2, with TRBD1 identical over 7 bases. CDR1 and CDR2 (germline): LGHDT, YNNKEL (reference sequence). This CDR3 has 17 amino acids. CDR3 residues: CASSQDPREGATYGCTF. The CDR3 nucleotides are TGTGCCAGCAGCCAAGATCCGAGGGAGGGGGCAACCTATGGCTGCACCTTC.

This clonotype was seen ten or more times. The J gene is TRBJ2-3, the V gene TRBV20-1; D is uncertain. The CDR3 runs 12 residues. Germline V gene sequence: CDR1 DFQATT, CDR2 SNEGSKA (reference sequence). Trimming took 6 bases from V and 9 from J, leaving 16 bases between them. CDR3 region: CSAEADGVTQYF. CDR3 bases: TGCAGTGCAGAAGCCGACGGAGTCACGCAGTATTTT.

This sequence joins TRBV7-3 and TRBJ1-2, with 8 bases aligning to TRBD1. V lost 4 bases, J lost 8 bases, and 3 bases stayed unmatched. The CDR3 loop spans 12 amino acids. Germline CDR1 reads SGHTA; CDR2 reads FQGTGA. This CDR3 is CASSSPGGGYTF. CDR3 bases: TGTGCCAGCAGCTCCCCAGGGGGCGGCTACACCTTC.

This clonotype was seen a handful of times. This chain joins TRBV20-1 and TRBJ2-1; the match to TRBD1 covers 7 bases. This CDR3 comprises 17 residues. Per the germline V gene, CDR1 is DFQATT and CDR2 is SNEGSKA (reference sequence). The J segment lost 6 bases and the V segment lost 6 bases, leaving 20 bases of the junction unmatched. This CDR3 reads CSAPNLGGAGGINEQFF. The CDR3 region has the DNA TGCAGTGCGCCAAATCTGGGTGGGGCAGGGGGAATCAATGAGCAGTTCTTC.

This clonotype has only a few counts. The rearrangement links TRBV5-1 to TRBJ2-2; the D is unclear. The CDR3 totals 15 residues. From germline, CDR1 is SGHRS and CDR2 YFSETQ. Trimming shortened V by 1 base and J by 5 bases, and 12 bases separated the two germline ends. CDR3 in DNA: TGCGCCAGCAGCTTGACGATTTTCGAGACCGGGGAGCTGTTTTTT. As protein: CASSLTIFETGELFF. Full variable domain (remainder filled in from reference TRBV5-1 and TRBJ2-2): KAGVTQTPRYLIKTRGQQVTLSCSPISGHRSVSWYQQTPGQGLQFLFEYFSETQRNKGNFPGRFSGRQFSNSRSEMNVSTLELGDSALYLCASSLTIFETGELFFGEGSRLTVL.

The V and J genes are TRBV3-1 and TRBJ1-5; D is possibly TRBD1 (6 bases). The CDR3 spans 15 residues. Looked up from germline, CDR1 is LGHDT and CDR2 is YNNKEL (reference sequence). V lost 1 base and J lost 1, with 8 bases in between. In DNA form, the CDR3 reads TGTGCCAGCAGCCAAGGCAGGGGAAGCAATCAGCCCCAGCATTTT. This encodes CASSQGRGSNQPQHF.

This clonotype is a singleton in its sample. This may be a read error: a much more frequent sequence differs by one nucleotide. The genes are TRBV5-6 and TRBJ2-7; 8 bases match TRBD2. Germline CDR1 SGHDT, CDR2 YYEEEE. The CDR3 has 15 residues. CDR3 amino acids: CAGSGGGGASYEQYF. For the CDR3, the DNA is TGTGCCGGCAGCGGGGGAGGGGGTGCCTCCTACGAGCAGTACTTC.

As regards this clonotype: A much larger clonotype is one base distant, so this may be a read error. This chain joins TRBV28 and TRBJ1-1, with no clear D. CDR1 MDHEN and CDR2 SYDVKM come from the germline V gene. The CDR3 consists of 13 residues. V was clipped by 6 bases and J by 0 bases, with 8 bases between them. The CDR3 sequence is CASRDGMNTEAFF. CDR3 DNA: TGTGCCAGCAGGGACGGCATGAACACTGAAGCTTTCTTT. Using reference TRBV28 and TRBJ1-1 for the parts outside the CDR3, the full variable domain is DVKVTQSSRYLVKRTGEKVFLECVQDMDHENMFWYRQDPGLGLRLIYFSYDVKMKEKGDIPEGYSVSREKKERFSLILESASTNQTSMYLCASRDGMNTEAFFGQGTRLTVV.

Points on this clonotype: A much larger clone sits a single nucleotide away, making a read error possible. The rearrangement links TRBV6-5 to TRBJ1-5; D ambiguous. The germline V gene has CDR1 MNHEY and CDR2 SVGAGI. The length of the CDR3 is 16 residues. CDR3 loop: CASRRGETYSNQPRHF. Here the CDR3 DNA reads TGTGCCAGCAGACGCGGGGAAACCTATAGCAATCAGCCCCGGCATTTT.